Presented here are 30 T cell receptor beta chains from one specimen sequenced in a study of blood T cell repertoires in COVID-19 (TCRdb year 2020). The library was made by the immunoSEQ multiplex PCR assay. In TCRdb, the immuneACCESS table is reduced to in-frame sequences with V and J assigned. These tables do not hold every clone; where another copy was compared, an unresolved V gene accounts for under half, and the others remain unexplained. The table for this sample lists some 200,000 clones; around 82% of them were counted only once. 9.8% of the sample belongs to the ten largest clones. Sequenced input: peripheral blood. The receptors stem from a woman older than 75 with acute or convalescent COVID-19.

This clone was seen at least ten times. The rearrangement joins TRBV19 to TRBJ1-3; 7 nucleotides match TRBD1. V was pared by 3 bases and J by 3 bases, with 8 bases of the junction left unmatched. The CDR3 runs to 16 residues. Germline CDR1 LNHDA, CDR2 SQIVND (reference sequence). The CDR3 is CASSIGGGAGGNTIYF. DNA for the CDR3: TGTGCCAGTAGTATCGGAGGGGGCGCCGGTGGAAACACCATATATTTT.

The CDR3 bases are TGTGCCAGCAGCGCCCCGAGTAACACTGAAGCTTTCTTT. As protein: CASSAPSNTEAFF. V and J are TRBV21-1 and TRBJ1-1. TRBV21-1 is a pseudogene locus. This CDR3 has 13 residues.

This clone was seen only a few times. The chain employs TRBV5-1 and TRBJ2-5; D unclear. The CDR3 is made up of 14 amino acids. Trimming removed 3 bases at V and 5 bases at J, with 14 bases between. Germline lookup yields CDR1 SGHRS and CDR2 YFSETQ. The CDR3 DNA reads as TGCGCCAGCAGCTGGGCCCTGGCGCTGGAGACCCAGTACTTC. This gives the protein CASSWALALETQYF.

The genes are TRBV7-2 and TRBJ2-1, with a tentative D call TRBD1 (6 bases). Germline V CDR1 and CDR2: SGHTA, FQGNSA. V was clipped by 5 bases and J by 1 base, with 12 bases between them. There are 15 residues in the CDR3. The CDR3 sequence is CASSRSGTSYNEQFF. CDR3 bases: TGTGCCAGCAGCCGGTCGGGGACATCCTACAATGAGCAGTTCTTC. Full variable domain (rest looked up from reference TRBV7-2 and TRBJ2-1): GAGVSQSPSNKVTEKGKDVELRCDPISGHTALYWYRQSLGQGLEFLIYFQGNSAPDKSGLPSDRFSAERTGGSVSTLTIQRTQQEDSAVYLCASSRSGTSYNEQFFGPGTRLTVL.

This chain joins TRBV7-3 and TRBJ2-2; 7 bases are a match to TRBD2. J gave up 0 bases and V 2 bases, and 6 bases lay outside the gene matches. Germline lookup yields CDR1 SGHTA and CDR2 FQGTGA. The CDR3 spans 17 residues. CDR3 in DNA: TGTGCCAGCAGCTTATACCCGACTAGCACGAACACCGGGGAGCTGTTTTTT. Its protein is CASSLYPTSTNTGELFF.

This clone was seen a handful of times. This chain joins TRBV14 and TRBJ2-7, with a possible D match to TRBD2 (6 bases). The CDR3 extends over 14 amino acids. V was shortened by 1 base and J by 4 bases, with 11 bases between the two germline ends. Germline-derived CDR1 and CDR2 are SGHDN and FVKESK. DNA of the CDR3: TGTGCCAGCAGCCAAGGGGGTGGGAGGTACGAGCAGTACTTC. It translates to CASSQGGGRYEQYF.

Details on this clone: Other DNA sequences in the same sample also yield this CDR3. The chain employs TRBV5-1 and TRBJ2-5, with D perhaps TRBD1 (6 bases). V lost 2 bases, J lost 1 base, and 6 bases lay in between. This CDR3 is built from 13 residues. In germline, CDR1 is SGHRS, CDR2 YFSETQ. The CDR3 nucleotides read TGCGCCAGCAGCTTAGGGGGCCAAGAGACCCAGTACTTC. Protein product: CASSLGGQETQYF.

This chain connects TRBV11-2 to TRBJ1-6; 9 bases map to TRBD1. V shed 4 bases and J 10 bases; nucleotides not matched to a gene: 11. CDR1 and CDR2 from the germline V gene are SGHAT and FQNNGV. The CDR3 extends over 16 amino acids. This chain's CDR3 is CASSSPTGQGGSPLHF. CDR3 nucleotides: TGTGCCAGCAGCTCTCCAACGGGACAGGGTGGATCACCCCTCCACTTT.

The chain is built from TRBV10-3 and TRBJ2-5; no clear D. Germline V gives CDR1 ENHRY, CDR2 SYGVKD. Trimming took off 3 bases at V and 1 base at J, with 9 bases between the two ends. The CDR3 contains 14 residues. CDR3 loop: CAISDQAFQETQYF. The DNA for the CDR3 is TGTGCCATCAGTGACCAGGCCTTCCAAGAGACCCAGTACTTC.

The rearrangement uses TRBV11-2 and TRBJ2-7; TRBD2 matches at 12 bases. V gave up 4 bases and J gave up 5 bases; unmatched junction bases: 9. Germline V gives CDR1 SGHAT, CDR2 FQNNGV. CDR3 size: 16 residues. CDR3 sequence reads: CASSSQTSGRVHEQYF. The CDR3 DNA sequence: TGTGCCAGCAGCTCACAGACTAGCGGGAGAGTCCACGAGCAGTACTTC. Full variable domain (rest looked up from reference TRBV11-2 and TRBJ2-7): EAGVAQSPRYKIIEKRQSVAFWCNPISGHATLYWYQQILGQGPKLLIQFQNNGVVDDSQLPKDRFSAERLKGVDSTLKIQPAKLEDSAVYLCASSSQTSGRVHEQYFGPGTRLTVT.

The CDR3: CASSFGSGANVLTF. CDR3 nucleotide sequence: TGTGCCAGCAGCTTCGGCTCTGGGGCCAACGTCCTGACTTTC. The chain couples TRBV5-5 to TRBJ2-6, with D unresolved. Trimming removed 2 bases at V and 0 bases at J, with 3 bases between. The CDR3 runs to 14 residues. Germline V gives CDR1 SGHKS, CDR2 YYEKEE (reference sequence).

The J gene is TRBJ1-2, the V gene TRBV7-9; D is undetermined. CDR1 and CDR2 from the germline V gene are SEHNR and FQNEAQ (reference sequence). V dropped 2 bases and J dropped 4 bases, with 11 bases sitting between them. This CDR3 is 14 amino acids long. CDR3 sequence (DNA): TGTGCCAGCAGCTTAAGGCGGAGGGCCTATGGCTACACCTTC. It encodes CASSLRRRAYGYTF. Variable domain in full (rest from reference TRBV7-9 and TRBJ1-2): DTGVSQNPRHKITKRGQNVTFRCDPISEHNRLYWYRQTLGQGPEFLTYFQNEAQLEKSRLLSDRFSAERPKGSFSTLEIQRTEQGDSAMYLCASSLRRRAYGYTFGSGTRLTVV.

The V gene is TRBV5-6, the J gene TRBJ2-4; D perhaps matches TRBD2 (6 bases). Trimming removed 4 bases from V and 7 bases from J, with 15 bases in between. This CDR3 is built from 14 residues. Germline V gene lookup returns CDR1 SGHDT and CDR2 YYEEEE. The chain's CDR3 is CASSLESEGNIQYF. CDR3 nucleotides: TGTGCCAGCAGCCTCGAATCGGAGGGTAACATTCAGTACTTC.

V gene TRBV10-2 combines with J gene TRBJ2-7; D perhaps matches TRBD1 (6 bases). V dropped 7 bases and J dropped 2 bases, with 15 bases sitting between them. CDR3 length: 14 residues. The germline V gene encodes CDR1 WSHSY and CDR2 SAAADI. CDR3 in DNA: TGCGCCAGCAACCCCGACAGGCGAACCTACGAGCAGTACTTC. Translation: CASNPDRRTYEQYF.

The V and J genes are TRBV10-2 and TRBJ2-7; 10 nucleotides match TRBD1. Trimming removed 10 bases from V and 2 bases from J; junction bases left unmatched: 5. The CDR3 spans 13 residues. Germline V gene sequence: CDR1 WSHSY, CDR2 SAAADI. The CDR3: CATTGQGAYEQYF. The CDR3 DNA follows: TGCGCCACCACAGGACAGGGGGCCTACGAGCAGTACTTC.

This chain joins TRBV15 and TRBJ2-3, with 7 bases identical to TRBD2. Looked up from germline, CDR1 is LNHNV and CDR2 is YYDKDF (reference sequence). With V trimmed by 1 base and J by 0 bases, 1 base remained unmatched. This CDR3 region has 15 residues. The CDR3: CATSRVGLSTDTQYF. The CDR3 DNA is TGTGCCACCAGCAGAGTGGGACTAAGCACAGATACGCAGTATTTT.

DNA for the CDR3: TGTGCCAGCAGCTTAGCGCCGGGGAGCTCTGGAAACACCATATATTTT. This encodes CASSLAPGSSGNTIYF. The V and J genes are TRBV7-2 and TRBJ1-3; D is uncertain. This CDR3 is built from 16 residues. Per germline, CDR1 SGHTA and CDR2 FQGNSA. Trimming stripped 0 bases from V and 0 bases from J, with 9 bases between.

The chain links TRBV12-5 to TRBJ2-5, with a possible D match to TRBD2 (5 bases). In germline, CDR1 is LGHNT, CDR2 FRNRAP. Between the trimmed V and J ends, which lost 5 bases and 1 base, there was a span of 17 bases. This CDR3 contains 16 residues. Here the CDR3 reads CASGLGVGNRQETQYF. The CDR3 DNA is TGTGCTAGTGGTCTCGGGGTGGGAAACCGCCAAGAGACCCAGTACTTC.

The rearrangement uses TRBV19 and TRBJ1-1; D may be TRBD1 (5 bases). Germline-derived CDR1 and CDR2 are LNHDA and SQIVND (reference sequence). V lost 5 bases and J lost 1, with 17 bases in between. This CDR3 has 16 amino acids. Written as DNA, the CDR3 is TGTGCCAGTAGTCGTACTCAGGGTGTAGGGAACACTGAAGCTTTCTTT. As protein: CASSRTQGVGNTEAFF.

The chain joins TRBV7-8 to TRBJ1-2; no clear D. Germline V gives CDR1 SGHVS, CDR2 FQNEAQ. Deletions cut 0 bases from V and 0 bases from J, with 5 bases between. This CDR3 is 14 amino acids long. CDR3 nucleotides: TGTGCCAGCAGCTTAGCTACATCTAACTATGGCTACACCTTC. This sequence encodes CASSLATSNYGYTF.

In nucleotides, the CDR3 is TGTGCCAGCATAGGGAGGGACAATCAGCCCCAGCATTTT. Encoded protein: CASIGRDNQPQHF. V usage is TRBV19 and J usage is TRBJ1-5, with D unclear. Trimming removed 9 bases from V and 3 bases from J, with 12 bases in between. This CDR3 region has 13 residues. The germline gives CDR1 LNHDA, CDR2 SQIVND (reference sequence).

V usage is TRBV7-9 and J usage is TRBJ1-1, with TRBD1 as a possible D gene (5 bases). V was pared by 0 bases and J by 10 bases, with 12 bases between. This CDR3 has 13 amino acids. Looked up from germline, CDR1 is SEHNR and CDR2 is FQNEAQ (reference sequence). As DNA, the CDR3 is TGTGCCAGCAGCTTAGCGTTCTCGACAGCAGCTTTCTTT. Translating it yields CASSLAFSTAAFF.

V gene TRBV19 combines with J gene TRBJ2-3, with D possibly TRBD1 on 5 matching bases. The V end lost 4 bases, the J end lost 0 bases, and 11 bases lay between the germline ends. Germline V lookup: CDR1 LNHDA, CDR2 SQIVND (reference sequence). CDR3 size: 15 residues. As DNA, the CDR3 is TGTGCCAGTAGTAGCTCAGGGTTAAGCACAGATACGCAGTATTTT. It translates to CASSSSGLSTDTQYF.

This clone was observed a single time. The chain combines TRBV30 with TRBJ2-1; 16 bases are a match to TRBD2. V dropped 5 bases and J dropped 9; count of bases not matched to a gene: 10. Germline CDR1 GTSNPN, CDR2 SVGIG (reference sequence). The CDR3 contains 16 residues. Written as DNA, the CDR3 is TGTGCCTGGGCGGGACTAGCGGGAGGGGGACAGGGTGAGCAGTTCTTC. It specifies CAWAGLAGGGQGEQFF. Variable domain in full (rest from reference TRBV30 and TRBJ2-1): SQTIHQWPATLVQPVGSPLSLECTVEGTSNPNLYWYRQAAGRGLQLLFYSVGIGQISSEVPQNLSASRPQDRQFILSSKKLLLSDSGFYLCAWAGLAGGGQGEQFFGPGTRLTVL.

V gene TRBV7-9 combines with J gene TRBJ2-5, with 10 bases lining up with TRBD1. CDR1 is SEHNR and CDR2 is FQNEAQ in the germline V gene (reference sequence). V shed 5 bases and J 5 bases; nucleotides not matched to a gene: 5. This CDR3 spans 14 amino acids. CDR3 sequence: CASSPRTGGETQYF. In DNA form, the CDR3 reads TGTGCCAGCAGCCCACGGACAGGGGGGGAGACCCAGTACTTC.

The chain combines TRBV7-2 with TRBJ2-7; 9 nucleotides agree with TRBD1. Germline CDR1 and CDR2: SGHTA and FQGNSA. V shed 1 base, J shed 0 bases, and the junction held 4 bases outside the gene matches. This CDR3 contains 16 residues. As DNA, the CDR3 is TGTGCCAGCAGCTTAGTGGCGGGACAGGGCTCCTACGAGCAGTACTTC. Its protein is CASSLVAGQGSYEQYF. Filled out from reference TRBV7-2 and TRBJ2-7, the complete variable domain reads GAGVSQSPSNKVTEKGKDVELRCDPISGHTALYWYRQSLGQGLEFLIYFQGNSAPDKSGLPSDRFSAERTGGSVSTLTIQRTQQEDSAVYLCASSLVAGQGSYEQYFGPGTRLTVT.

CDR3: CASSSRTGGPGANVLTF. CDR3 bases: TGTGCCAGCAGCTCGCGGACAGGGGGCCCTGGGGCCAACGTCCTGACTTTC. The chain employs TRBV9 and TRBJ2-6, with TRBD1 identical over 11 bases. The V segment lost 4 bases and the J segment 2 bases; nucleotides outside the gene matches: 5. Germline V gene data show CDR1 as SGDLS and CDR2 as YYNGEE. The CDR3 length is 17 residues.

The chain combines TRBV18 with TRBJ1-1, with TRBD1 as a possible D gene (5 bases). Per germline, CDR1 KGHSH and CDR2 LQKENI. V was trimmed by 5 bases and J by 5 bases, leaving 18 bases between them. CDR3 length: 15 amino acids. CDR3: CASSSGIGGGTEAFF. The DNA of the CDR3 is TGTGCCAGCTCAAGCGGGATCGGGGGAGGTACTGAAGCTTTCTTT.

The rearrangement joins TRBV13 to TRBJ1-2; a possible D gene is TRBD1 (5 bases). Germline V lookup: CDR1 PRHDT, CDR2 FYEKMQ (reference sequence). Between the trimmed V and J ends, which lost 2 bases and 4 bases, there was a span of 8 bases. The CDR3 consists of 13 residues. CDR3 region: CASSLWGGYGYTF. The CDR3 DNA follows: TGTGCCAGCAGCTTATGGGGGGGCTATGGCTACACCTTC.

The CDR3 loop reads CASSSGQFNTEAFF. CDR3 bases: TGTGCCAGCAGCTCCGGACAGTTTAACACTGAAGCTTTCTTT. The V call is TRBV7-3, the J call TRBJ1-1, with D tentatively TRBD1 (6 bases). The length of the CDR3 is 14 residues. With 4 bases removed from V and 2 bases from J, the gap between germline ends came to 11 bases. Looked up from germline, CDR1 is SGHTA and CDR2 is FQGTGA.